A selection of T cell receptor beta chains follows, all from one sample in a study of blood T cell repertoires in COVID-19. The assay was immunoSEQ multiplex PCR, and TCRdb's table has in-frame clones only and misses some. The table lists 230,000 or so clones, 75% to 85% of them singletons. Specimen: peripheral blood. Source of these receptors: a woman aged 40 to 50 who had recovered from COVID-19. CDR3s include the opening cysteine and the closing phenylalanine or tryptophan. D genes are given only for firm matches. Where a row states a size, it is once, few, many or the class of an expanded clone; other rows omit it.

v_gene	abundance	d_gene	len	j_gene	CDR3nt	CDR3aa
TRBV4-3	once	TRBD1	17	TRBJ1-2	TGCGCCAGCAGCCAAGAAGGGCCCGGGACAGTTAACTATGGCTACACCTTC	CASSQEGPGTVNYGYTF
TRBV5-6	.	.	14	TRBJ2-5	TGTGCCAGCAGCCAACTAGGCAGCCAAGAGACCCAGTACTTC	CASSQLGSQETQYF
TRBV19	.	.	14	TRBJ1-1	TGTGCCAGTAGTAAGGGGGAGTGGGTCACTGAAGCTTTCTTT	CASSKGEWVTEAFF
TRBV5-6	many	.	14	TRBJ1-1	TGTGCCAGCACCGACGGGTTTTCAAACACTGAAGCTTTCTTT	CASTDGFSNTEAFF
TRBV27	.	.	17	TRBJ2-1	TGTGCCAGCAGCCGCGTATATCAGGGCCGTTCCTACAATGAGCAGTTCTTC	CASSRVYQGRSYNEQFF
TRBV6-6	.	TRBD1	15	TRBJ2-3	TGTGCCAGCAGGATAGGGGGCCGGGACACAGATACGCAGTATTTT	CASRIGGRDTDTQYF
TRBV18	.	TRBD1	16	TRBJ1-5	TGTGCCAGCTCACTAGCGGGATCCCAGGGGGGTCAGCCCCAGCATTTT	CASSLAGSQGGQPQHF
TRBV4-2	.	.	13	TRBJ1-2	TGTGCCAGCAGCCAAGACAGAAGATATGGCTACACCTTC	CASSQDRRYGYTF
TRBV30	.	TRBD1	13	TRBJ1-6	TGTGCCTGGACGCAGGGGGCTTTCTCACCCCTCCACTTT	CAWTQGAFSPLHF
TRBV27	.	TRBD1	14	TRBJ2-7	TGTGCCAGCAGGGGGACAGGGTACTCCTACGAGCAGTACTTC	CASRGTGYSYEQYF
TRBV9	.	TRBD1	16	TRBJ2-1	TGTGCCAGCAGCAGTACCGGGGGACAGGGGAGCAATGAGCAGTTCTTC	CASSSTGGQGSNEQFF
TRBV2	many	.	13	TRBJ1-2	TGTGCCAGCAGTGGCCAGGGAAACTATGGCTACACCTTC	CASSGQGNYGYTF
TRBV9	.	.	14	TRBJ2-7	TGTGCCAGCAGCCCCCGGGTTAGCGGCTACGAGCAGTACTTC	CASSPRVSGYEQYF
TRBV7-9	.	.	13	TRBJ1-1	TGTGCCAGCAGCTTATCAGGGATCACTGAAGCTTTCTTT	CASSLSGITEAFF
TRBV6-6	.	.	12	TRBJ2-5	TGTGCCAGCAGTTCAGTAGCGGAGACCCAGTACTTC	CASSSVAETQYF
TRBV7-9	.	TRBD1	18	TRBJ1-1	TGTGCCAGCACCCCGTTCGTTGGACAGGGAAATTTGGGCACTGAAGCTTTCTTT	CASTPFVGQGNLGTEAFF
TRBV6-5	.	TRBD1	15	TRBJ1-1	TGTGCCAGCAGCTCTAGCGGACAGGGAAGACTTGAAGCTTTCTTT	CASSSSGQGRLEAFF
TRBV9	.	.	17	TRBJ2-2	TGTGCCAGCAGCGTAGAAGCAGTGACTAGTCTCACCGGGGAGCTGTTTTTT	CASSVEAVTSLTGELFF
TRBV19	.	TRBD1	14	TRBJ1-3	TGTGCCAGTAGCCAGGGGGCGGATGGAAACACCATATATTTT	CASSQGADGNTIYF
TRBV19	.	.	16	TRBJ1-1	TGTGCCAGTAGTATAGTTAGCGCAGTCATGAACACTGAAGCTTTCTTT	CASSIVSAVMNTEAFF
TRBV19	.	.	15	TRBJ2-7	TGTGCCAGTCCTCGTTGCCAGAAAAGCTCCTACGAGCAGTACTTC	CASPRCQKSSYEQYF
TRBV5-1	.	TRBD1	15	TRBJ2-2	TGCGCCAGCAGCGACGGGACAGGGGGCCCCGGGGAGCTGTTTTTT	CASSDGTGGPGELFF
TRBV15	.	TRBD1	15	TRBJ1-1	TGTGCCACCAGCAGATTACAGGGGATGAACACTGAAGCTTTCTTT	CATSRLQGMNTEAFF
TRBV7-2	.	.	13	TRBJ2-1	TGTGCCAGCAGCGGAGGGAGTTACAATGAGCAGTTCTTC	CASSGGSYNEQFF
TRBV13	.	TRBD1	14	TRBJ1-6	TGTGCCAGCAGGGGACAGGGGGGAAATTCACCCCTCCACTTT	CASRGQGGNSPLHF
TRBV5-4	.	.	12	TRBJ1-2	TGTGCCAGCAGCATAGACAGTTATGGCTACACCTTC	CASSIDSYGYTF
TRBV7-2	.	TRBD1	15	TRBJ1-4	TGTGCCAGCAGCCTGCTGTCGGACAGGGGTGAAAAACTGTTTTTT	CASSLLSDRGEKLFF
TRBV29-1	.	.	12	TRBJ2-3	TGCAGCGTTGATGCAGACACAGATACGCAGTATTTT	CSVDADTDTQYF
TRBV3-1/TRBV3-2	.	.	12	TRBJ2-1	TGTGCCAGCAGCCAAGCCGGGACAGAGCAGTTCTTC	CASSQAGTEQFF
TRBV29-1	.	.	13	TRBJ1-2	TGCAGCGCTCACACAGGGTTGGACTATGGCTACACCTTC	CSAHTGLDYGYTF
TRBV7-2	.	TRBD2	16	TRBJ2-3	TGTGCCAGCAGCTTAGTTAGCGGGGGTTTCACAGATACGCAGTATTTT	CASSLVSGGFTDTQYF
TRBV14	.	.	18	TRBJ2-6	TGTGCCAGCAGCCAAGAAGGGACACGGAGCTCTGGGGCCAACGTCCTGACTTTC	CASSQEGTRSSGANVLTF
TRBV19	.	TRBD1	15	TRBJ1-2	TGTGCCAGTAGTCCTAGGGGACAGGGGGCGTTTGGCTACACCTTC	CASSPRGQGAFGYTF